Presented here are 13 T cell receptor beta chains from one specimen sequenced in a study of blood T cell repertoires in COVID-19. TCRdb's table, derived via immunoSEQ multiplex PCR, lists solely in-frame clones and lacks some. The table lists tens of thousands of clones, roughly 88% of them singletons. Specimen: peripheral blood. These receptor sequences come from a man aged 45-65 years with active COVID-19.

The rearrangement uses TRBV11-2 and TRBJ1-1; D possibly corresponds to TRBD1 (5 bases). Germline values: CDR1 SGHAT, CDR2 FQNNGV. Trimming stripped 3 bases from V and 1 base from J, with 6 bases between. This CDR3 contains 13 residues. The chain's CDR3 is CASSFGQNTEAFF. CDR3 bases: TGTGCCAGCAGCTTTGGACAGAACACTGAAGCTTTCTTT.

This rearrangement joins TRBV19 to TRBJ1-1; a possible D gene is TRBD1 (5 bases). This CDR3 comprises 15 residues. V lost 3 bases and J lost 1, with 12 bases in between. CDR1 is LNHDA and CDR2 is SQIVND in the germline V gene (reference sequence). CDR3 sequence: CASSISTVGNTEAFF. The CDR3 nucleotides are TGTGCCAGTAGTATCTCGACAGTGGGGAACACTGAAGCTTTCTTT.

The gene calls are TRBV5-8 and TRBJ2-7, with D unclear. Trimming took off 2 bases at V and 5 bases at J, with 17 bases between the two ends. The CDR3 loop spans 15 amino acids. The germline V gene has CDR1 SGHTS and CDR2 YDEGEE. The CDR3 sequence: CASSFLSGILNEQYF. As DNA, the CDR3 is TGTGCCAGCAGCTTCCTGTCGGGTATCTTGAACGAGCAGTACTTC.

The chain has TRBV4-1 and TRBJ2-1, with 7 bases matching TRBD2. Trimming took 2 bases from V and 1 from J; bases not matched to a gene: 5. Germline V CDR1 and CDR2: MGHRA, YSYEKL. This CDR3 has 16 residues. The CDR3 DNA reads TGCGCCAGCAGCCAACTCGGGAGGTCGTCCTACAATGAGCAGTTCTTC. Protein product: CASSQLGRSSYNEQFF.

CDR3 sequence: CASSYWVAGANEQFF. The CDR3, as DNA: TGTGCCAGCAGTTACTGGGTAGCGGGGGCCAATGAGCAGTTCTTC. The chain is built from TRBV6-2 or TRBV6-3 and TRBJ2-1, with 9 bases aligning to TRBD2. CDR1 is MNHEY, CDR2 SVGEGT, per germline. V was clipped by 1 base and J by 6 bases; unmatched bases: 4. This CDR3 is 15 amino acids long.

This clone was counted a few times. The V gene is TRBV29-1, the J gene TRBJ2-5; TRBD1 matches at 7 bases. The germline gives CDR1 SQVTM, CDR2 ANQGSEA. The CDR3 loop spans 14 amino acids. Unmatched junction bases numbered 7, after V lost 5 bases and J lost 1 base. CDR3: CSVSPGTVQETQYF. The CDR3 DNA follows: TGCAGCGTTTCCCCCGGGACAGTCCAAGAGACCCAGTACTTC.

The chain carries TRBV7-2 and TRBJ2-1; no clear D. CDR1 and CDR2 from the germline V gene are SGHTA and FQGNSA. Trimming stripped 3 bases from V and 5 bases from J, with 8 bases between. There are 13 residues in the CDR3. CDR3 in amino acids: CASSFNRDNEQFF. The DNA of the CDR3 is TGTGCCAGCAGCTTTAATCGCGACAATGAGCAGTTCTTC.

This chain connects TRBV27 to TRBJ1-4; D is possibly TRBD1 (6 bases). Trimming took off 8 bases at V and 3 bases at J, with 13 bases between the two ends. Germline CDR1 and CDR2: MNHEY and SMNVEV (reference sequence). CDR3 length equals 14 residues. The CDR3 loop is CASRQGLPNEKLFF. The CDR3 DNA sequence: TGTGCCAGCCGCCAGGGGCTACCTAATGAAAAACTGTTTTTT.

The genes are TRBV6-2 or TRBV6-3 and TRBJ1-1, with 8 bases fitting TRBD1. Per germline, CDR1 MNHEY and CDR2 SVGEGT. The CDR3 extends over 14 amino acids. The junction had 13 bases not matched to a gene; V was cut back by 5 bases and J by 11 bases. CDR3 residues: CASSPGTGLIGAFF. The CDR3 DNA reads as TGTGCCAGCAGTCCCGGGACAGGACTCATAGGGGCTTTCTTT.

This chain links TRBV10-1 with TRBJ1-5, with a possible D match to TRBD1 (6 bases). Per germline, CDR1 WNHNN and CDR2 SYGVQD (reference sequence). V lost 4 bases, J lost 0 bases, and 16 bases lay in between. CDR3 length: 17 residues. CDR3 loop: CASSAGGEGYSNQPQHF. The CDR3 DNA sequence: TGCGCCAGCAGTGCTGGGGGCGAAGGGTATAGCAATCAGCCCCAGCATTTT.

V is TRBV28 and J is TRBJ2-5; D is unresolved. V lost 5 bases, J lost 1 base, and 8 bases lay in between. CDR3 length: 13 residues. Germline V gene data show CDR1 as MDHEN and CDR2 as SYDVKM. CDR3 in amino acids: CASSITLQETQYF. CDR3 coding DNA: TGTGCCAGCAGTATAACTCTCCAAGAGACCCAGTACTTC.

The chain employs TRBV4-3 and TRBJ2-5, with 11 bases aligning to TRBD2. The CDR3 covers 17 residues. Germline V gives CDR1 LGHNA, CDR2 YSLEER. Losses at the gene ends were 1 base for V and 4 bases for J; bases not matched to a gene: 8. In nucleotides, the CDR3 is TGCGCCAGCAGCCAAGGGTCCGGGACTAGCGGATTAGAGACCCAGTACTTC. It yields the protein CASSQGSGTSGLETQYF.

The chain links TRBV11-3 to TRBJ1-2; a possible D gene is TRBD1 (6 bases). V lost 4 bases, J lost 7 bases, and 13 bases lay in between. This CDR3 contains 13 residues. Germline CDR1 SGHNT, CDR2 YENEEA. CDR3 in DNA: TGTGCCAGCAGCTCCGATAACAGGGTTGGCTACACCTTC. As protein: CASSSDNRVGYTF.